The present T cell receptor beta chain was sequenced within a study of early T cells in non-severe SARS-CoV-2 infection. TCRdb recomputed calls from the 5' RACE reads with MiXCR, one row per CDR3 protein. This sample has approximately 98,000 distinct CDR3 sequences, with roughly an eighth found just once. As regards this clonotype: At one of its ends the junction is not consistent with the germline gene, which may arise from a read error.

Source material: whole blood. This TCR was recovered from an adult who was a healthcare worker with PCR-confirmed SARS-CoV-2 infection or an uninfected control (not recorded which).

CDR3 DNA: TGTGCCAGCAGGTTAGCGGGAGGGCCTCGGAATGAGCAGTTCTTC. It codes for CASRLAGGPRNEQFF. V usage is TRBV7-2 and J usage is TRBJ2-1, with TRBD2 identical over 11 bases. The CDR3 length is 15 residues. Germline V gives CDR1 SGHTA, CDR2 FQGNSA.